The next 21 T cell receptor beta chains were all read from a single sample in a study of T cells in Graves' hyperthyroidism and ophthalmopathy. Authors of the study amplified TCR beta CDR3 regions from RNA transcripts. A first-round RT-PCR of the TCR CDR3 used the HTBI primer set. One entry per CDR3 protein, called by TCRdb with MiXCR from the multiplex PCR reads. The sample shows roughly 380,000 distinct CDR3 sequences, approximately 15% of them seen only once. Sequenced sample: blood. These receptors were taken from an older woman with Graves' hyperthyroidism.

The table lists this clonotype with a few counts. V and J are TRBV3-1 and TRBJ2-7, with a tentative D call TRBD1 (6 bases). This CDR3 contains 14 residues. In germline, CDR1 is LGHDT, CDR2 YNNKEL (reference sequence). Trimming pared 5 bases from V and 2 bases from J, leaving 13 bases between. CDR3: CASSEQGPTYEQYF. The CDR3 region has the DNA TGTGCCAGCAGCGAACAGGGTCCGACCTACGAGCAGTACTTC.

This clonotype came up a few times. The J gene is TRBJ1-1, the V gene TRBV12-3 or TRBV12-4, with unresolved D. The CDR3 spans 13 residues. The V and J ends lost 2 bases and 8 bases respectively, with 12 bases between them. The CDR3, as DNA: TGTGCCAGCAGTTTATACGGGCCCGGGGAAGCTTTCTTT. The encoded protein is CASSLYGPGEAFF.

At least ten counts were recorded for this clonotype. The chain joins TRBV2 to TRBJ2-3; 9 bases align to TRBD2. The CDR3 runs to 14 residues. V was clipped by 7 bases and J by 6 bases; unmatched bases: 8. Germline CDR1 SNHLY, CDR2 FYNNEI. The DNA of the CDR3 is TGTGCCAGCACGAGCAGGACTAGCGCGGATACGCAGTATTTT. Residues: CASTSRTSADTQYF.

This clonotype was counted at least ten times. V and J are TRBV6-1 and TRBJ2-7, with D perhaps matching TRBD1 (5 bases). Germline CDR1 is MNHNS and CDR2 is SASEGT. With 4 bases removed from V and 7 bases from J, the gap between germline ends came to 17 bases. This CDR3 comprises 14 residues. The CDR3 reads CASSASAGLGEQYF. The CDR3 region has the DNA TGTGCCAGCAGTGCATCCGCAGGGCTCGGGGAGCAGTACTTC.

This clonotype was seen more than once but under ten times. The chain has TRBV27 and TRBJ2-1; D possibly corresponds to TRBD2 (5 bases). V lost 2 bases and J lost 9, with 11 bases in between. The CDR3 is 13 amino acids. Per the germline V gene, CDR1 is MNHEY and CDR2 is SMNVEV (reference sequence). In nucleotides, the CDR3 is TGTGCCAGCAGTTTACAGAGGGTGGGTGAGCAGTTCTTC. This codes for CASSLQRVGEQFF.

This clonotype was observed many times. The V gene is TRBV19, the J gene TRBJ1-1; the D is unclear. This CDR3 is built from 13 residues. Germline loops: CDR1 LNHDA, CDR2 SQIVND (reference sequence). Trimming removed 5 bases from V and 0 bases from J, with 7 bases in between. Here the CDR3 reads CASSVRVNTEAFF. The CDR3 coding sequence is TGTGCCAGTAGTGTCCGGGTGAACACTGAAGCTTTCTTT.

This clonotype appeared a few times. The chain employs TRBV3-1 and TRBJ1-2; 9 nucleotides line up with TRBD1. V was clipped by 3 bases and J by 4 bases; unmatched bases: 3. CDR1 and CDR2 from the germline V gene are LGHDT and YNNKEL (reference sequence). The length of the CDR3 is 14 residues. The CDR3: CASSQATGGYGYTF. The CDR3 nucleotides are TGTGCCAGCAGCCAGGCGACAGGGGGCTATGGCTACACCTTC.

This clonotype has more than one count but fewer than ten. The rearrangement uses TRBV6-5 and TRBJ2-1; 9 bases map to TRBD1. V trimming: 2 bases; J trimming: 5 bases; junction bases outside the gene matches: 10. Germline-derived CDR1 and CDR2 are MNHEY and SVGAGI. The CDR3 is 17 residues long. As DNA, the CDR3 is TGTGCCAGCAGTTACCCGACCCGGGACAGGGACCACAATGAGCAGTTCTTC. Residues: CASSYPTRDRDHNEQFF.

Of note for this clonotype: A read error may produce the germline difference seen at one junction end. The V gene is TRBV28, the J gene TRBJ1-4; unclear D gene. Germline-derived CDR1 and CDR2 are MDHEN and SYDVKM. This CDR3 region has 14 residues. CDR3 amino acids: CTSASASLNEKLFF. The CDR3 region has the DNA TGTACCAGCGCCAGCGCCAGTCTTAATGAAAAACTGTTTTTT. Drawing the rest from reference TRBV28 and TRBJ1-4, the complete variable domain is DVKVTQSSRYLVKRTGEKVFLECVQDMDHENMFWYRQDPGLGLRLIYFSYDVKMKEKGDIPEGYSVSREKKERFSLILESASTNQTSMYLCTSASASLNEKLFFGSGTQLSVL.

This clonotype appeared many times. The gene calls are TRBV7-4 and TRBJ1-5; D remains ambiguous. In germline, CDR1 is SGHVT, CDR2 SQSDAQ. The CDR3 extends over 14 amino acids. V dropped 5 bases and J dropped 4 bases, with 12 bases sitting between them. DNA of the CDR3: TGTGCCAGCAGCCAATACAGCGTTAATCAGCCCCAGCATTTT. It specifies CASSQYSVNQPQHF.

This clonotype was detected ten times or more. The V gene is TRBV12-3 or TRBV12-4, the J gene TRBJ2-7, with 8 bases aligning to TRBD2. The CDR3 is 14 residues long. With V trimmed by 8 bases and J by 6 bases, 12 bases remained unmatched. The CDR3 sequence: CASGLPGLGTEQYF. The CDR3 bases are TGTGCCAGCGGTCTACCGGGACTAGGGACCGAGCAGTACTTC.

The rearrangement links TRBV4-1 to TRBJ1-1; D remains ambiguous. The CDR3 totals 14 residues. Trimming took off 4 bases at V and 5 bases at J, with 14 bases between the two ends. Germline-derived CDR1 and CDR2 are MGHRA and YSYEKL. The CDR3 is CASSRGPSMTEAFF. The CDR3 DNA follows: TGCGCCAGCAGCCGCGGGCCCTCAATGACTGAAGCTTTCTTT.

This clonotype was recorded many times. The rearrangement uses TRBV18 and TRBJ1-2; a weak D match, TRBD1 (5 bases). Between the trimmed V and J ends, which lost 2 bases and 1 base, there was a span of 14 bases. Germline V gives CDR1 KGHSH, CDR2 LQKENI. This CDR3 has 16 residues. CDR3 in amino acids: CASSPSRGAFNYGYTF. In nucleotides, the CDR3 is TGTGCCAGCTCACCAAGTCGGGGCGCGTTTAACTATGGCTACACCTTC. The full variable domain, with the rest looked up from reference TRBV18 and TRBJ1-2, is NAGVMQNPRHLVRRRGQEARLRCSPMKGHSHVYWYRQLPEEGLKFMVYLQKENIIDESGMPKERFSAEFPKEGPSILRIQQVVRGDSAAYFCASSPSRGAFNYGYTFGSGTRLTVV.

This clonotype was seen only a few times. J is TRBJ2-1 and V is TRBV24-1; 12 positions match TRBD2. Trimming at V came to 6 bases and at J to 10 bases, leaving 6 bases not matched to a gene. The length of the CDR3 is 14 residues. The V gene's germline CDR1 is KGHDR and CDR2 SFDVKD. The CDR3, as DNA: TGTGCCACCAGTCGACTAGCGGGAGATGACGAGCAGTTCTTC. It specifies CATSRLAGDDEQFF.

The CDR3 region has the DNA TGTGCCAGCAGTTCTCTGACTAGCGGGAGGGCCCTGTCCGAGCAGTACTTC. Translating it yields CASSSLTSGRALSEQYF. The chain recombines TRBV27 with TRBJ2-7; TRBD2 matches at 14 bases. V trimming: 4 bases; J trimming: 6 bases; junction bases outside the gene matches: 11. Germline CDR1 MNHEY, CDR2 SMNVEV (reference sequence). The CDR3 loop spans 17 amino acids.

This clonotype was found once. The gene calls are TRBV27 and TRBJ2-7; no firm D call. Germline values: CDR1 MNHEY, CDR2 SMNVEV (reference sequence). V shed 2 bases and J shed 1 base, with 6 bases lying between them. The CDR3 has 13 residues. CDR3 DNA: TGTGCCAGCAGTTTAAAACTATCCTACGAGCAGTACTTC. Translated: CASSLKLSYEQYF.

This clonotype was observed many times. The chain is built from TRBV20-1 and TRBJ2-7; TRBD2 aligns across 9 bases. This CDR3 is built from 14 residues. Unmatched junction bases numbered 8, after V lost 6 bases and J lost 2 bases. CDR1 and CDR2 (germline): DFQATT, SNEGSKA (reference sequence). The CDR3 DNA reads TGCAGTGCCGGGACTAGCACCGATCCCTACGAGCAGTACTTC. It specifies CSAGTSTDPYEQYF.

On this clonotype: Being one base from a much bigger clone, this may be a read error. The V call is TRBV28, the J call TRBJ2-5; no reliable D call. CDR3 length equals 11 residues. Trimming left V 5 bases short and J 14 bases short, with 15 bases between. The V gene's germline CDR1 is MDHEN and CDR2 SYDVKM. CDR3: CASSPRTAPYF. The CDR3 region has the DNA TGTGCCAGCAGTCCCAGGACGGCCCCCTACTTC. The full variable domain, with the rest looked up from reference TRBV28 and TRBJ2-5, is DVKVTQSSRYLVKRTGEKVFLECVQDMDHENMFWYRQDPGLGLRLIYFSYDVKMKEKGDIPEGYSVSREKKERFSLILESASTNQTSMYLCASSPRTAPYFGPGTRLLVL.

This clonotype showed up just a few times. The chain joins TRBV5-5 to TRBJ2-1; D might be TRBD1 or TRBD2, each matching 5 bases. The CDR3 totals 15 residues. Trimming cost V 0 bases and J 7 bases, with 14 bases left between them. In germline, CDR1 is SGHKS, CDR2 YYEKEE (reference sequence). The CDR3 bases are TGTGCCAGCAGCTTGGATCCAGGGACGAAAAATGAGCAGTTCTTC. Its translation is CASSLDPGTKNEQFF.

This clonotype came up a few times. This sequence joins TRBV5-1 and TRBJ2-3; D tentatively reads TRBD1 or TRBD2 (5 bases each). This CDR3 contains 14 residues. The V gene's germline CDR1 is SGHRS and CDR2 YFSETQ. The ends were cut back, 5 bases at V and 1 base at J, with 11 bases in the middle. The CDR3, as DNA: TGCGCCAGCAGTTCCGGGGCGGGCACAGATACGCAGTATTTT. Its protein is CASSSGAGTDTQYF.

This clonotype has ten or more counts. This chain's CDR3 is CASSPRVANEKLFF. CDR3 nucleotide sequence: TGTGCCAGCAGCCCCAGGGTAGCTAATGAAAAACTGTTTTTT. This sequence joins TRBV28 and TRBJ1-4, with TRBD1 as a possible D gene (5 bases). This CDR3 region has 14 residues. The V gene lost 6 bases and the J gene lost 3 bases, with 11 bases spanning the gap. Looked up from germline, CDR1 is MDHEN and CDR2 is SYDVKM. Filled out from reference TRBV28 and TRBJ1-4, the complete variable domain reads DVKVTQSSRYLVKRTGEKVFLECVQDMDHENMFWYRQDPGLGLRLIYFSYDVKMKEKGDIPEGYSVSREKKERFSLILESASTNQTSMYLCASSPRVANEKLFFGSGTQLSVL.